This T cell receptor beta chain is drawn from a study of blood T cells in healthy people across ages (dated by TCRdb to between 2014 and 2017). Looking at the study overall: In model experiments, template switching captured about one uniquely barcoded TCR beta cDNA molecule for every two T cells. To track age-related changes in TCR beta repertoire diversity, the study relied on deep sequencing normalized with unique cDNA molecular identifiers. Four age groups were formed from the donors: young (average approximately 17 years), middle-aged (around 37), aged (under 70) and long-lived (roughly 81). To avoid experimental bias, donors of different ages were spread randomly across the sequencing lanes. For two donors (one aged 18 to 30 and one aged 80 or older), the study analyzed two additional independent replicas of 1 million unique cDNA reads from the same blood draw. General conclusions and limits of the study: Compared with the aged group, the long-lived group had more naive CD4+ T cells, fewer expanded clones and increased TCR diversity, suggesting age selection. There was a strong correlation between observed TCR beta diversity and the percentage of naive T cells measured by flow cytometry. Since profiling was done on bulk unsorted PBMCs, naive and antigen-experienced compartments could not be conclusively compared. The CMV infection status of donors was not known, potentially confounding age-related changes in expanded clonotypes. Estimates of total diversity from one million sequenced T cells were regarded as lower bounds and underestimates. Observed TCR beta diversity per million T cells fell roughly linearly with age, and a significant reduction was already apparent by age around 44.

A few counts support this clonotype. Its antigen specificity is not known. One base away there is no much larger clone; base qualities are not given. The library came from 5' RACE. Sequenced on an Illumina HiSeq 2500. A second about 7 to 11 cycle PCR used a sample-barcoded 5' primer and a J-beta primer mix. Each TCR beta cDNA molecule received a unique molecular identifier from a template-switch 5' adaptor carrying 12 random nucleotides. At least 2.5 million CDR3-containing paired-end reads were obtained from each sample. First-strand cDNA was synthesized from all RNA with the Mint cDNA synthesis kit, primed by a TRBC-specific oligonucleotide. All cDNA was treated with uracil-DNA glycosylase and then went through a first 18-cycle PCR with the universal primers M1SS and BC2_uni_R. Per the authors' processing: Each sample was normalized by randomly selecting 1 million high-quality reads, each carrying a distinct molecular identifier. Instead of being binned into consensus sequences, reads that shared molecular identifiers were thrown out. MiTCR, set to a Q25 quality threshold and the strictest error-elimination algorithm, was used for CDR3 identification, clonotype clustering and error correction. A nonparametric unseen species model with Euler transformation was used to estimate lower-bound total TCR beta diversity. TCRdb's own reprocessing of the public reads used fastp at Q25 and MiXCR and kept productive beta chains. Each CDR3 protein appears once, grouped with its most common genes and DNA. Clone size and V and J calls follow TCRdb, not the original study. The sample yields roughly 1,300,000 distinct CDR3 sequences; 45% to 70% were counted once. Of the sample, over 5.5% falls within the top ten clones.

The CDR3 starts with the cysteine, ends with the phenylalanine, and has 14 residues. The kept DNA is CDR3 alone, 42 bases in frame from the first base. The V and J ends are trimmed by 3 bases and 6 bases, leaving 15 bases between them. Systemically healthy Caucasian individuals from Russia, approximately 39 in total and aged roughly 6 to 100 years, were included as donors. Approximately 10 milliliters of peripheral blood were collected from each donor into EDTA-treated Vacutainer tubes. Ficoll-Paque density-gradient centrifugation was used to isolate PBMCs, with at least 6.5 million per sample. Trizol reagent was used to extract total RNA from PBMCs, with at least 6 micrograms per sample. Naive CD45RAhigh/CD27high T cell percentages were measured by flow cytometry on a PBMC aliquot from every donor.

Sequenced: blood. The sequence joins TRBV12-3 or TRBV12-4 to TRBJ2-7, and the D gene may be TRBD2, 6 bases matching. This sequence originates from a man between 18 and 35 years old in good health. The DNA sequence reads TGTGCCAGCAGTTTTGGGGGGACGACGGCCGAGCAGTACTTC. This encodes CASSFGGTTAEQYF.